This T cell receptor (beta chain) derives from a study of early T cells in non-severe SARS-CoV-2 infection. Whole-study context: With bulk RNA from unsorted whole blood as input, sequencing yielded unpaired chains. Study conclusions and caveats: Missing private and CD4 specificities, VDJdb matching favored anti-spike CD8 responses.

Individual cDNA molecules received unique molecular identifiers. MiXCR, applied by TCRdb to the 5' RACE reads, yields one record per CDR3 protein. Altogether roughly 25,000 distinct CDR3 sequences are present, less than 5% being singletons, with the ten largest covering approximately 6.2%. This clonotype came up many times. Its cognate antigen is unknown. The V and J ends lost 5 bases and 0 bases respectively, with 11 bases between them. CDR1 is MGHRA and CDR2 is YSYEKL in the germline V gene. The CDR3 consists of 14 residues. This TCR came from an adult who was a healthcare worker with PCR-confirmed SARS-CoV-2 infection or an uninfected control (not recorded which). The sample was whole blood. The chain carries TRBV4-1 and TRBJ2-7; a weak D match, TRBD1 (5 bases). For the CDR3, the DNA is TGCGCCAGCAGCGCCAGGGTAAGCTCCTACGAGCAGTACTTC. Amino acids: CASSARVSSYEQYF.